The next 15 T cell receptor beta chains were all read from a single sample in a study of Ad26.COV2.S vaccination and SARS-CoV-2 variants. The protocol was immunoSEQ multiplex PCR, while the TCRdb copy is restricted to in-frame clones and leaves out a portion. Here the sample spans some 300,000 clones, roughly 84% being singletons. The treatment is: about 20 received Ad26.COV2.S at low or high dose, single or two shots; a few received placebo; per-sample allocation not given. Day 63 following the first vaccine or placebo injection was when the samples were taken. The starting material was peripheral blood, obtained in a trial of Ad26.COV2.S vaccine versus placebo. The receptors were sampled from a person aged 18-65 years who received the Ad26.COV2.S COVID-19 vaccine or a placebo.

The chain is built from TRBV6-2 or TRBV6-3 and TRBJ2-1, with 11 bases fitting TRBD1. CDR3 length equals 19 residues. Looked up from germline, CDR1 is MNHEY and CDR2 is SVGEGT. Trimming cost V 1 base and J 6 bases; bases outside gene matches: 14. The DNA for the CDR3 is TGTGCCAGCAGTTACTACCACACTTCCGGGACAGGGGGAAGCAATGAGCAGTTCTTC. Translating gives CASSYYHTSGTGGSNEQFF.

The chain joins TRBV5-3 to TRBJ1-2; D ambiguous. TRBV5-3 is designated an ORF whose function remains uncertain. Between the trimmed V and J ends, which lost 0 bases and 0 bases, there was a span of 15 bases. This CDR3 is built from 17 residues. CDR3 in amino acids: CARSLGLPTGPNYGYTF. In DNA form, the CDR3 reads TGTGCCAGAAGCTTGGGGCTTCCGACCGGTCCTAACTATGGCTACACCTTC.

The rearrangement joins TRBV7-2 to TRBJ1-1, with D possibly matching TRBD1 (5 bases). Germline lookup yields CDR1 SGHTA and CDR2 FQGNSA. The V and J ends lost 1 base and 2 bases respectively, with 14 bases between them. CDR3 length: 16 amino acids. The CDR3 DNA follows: TGTGCCAGCAGCTTAGAGATGCAGGGTATCAACACTGAAGCTTTCTTT. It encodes CASSLEMQGINTEAFF.

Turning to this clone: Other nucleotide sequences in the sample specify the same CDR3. CDR3 in DNA: TGTGCCAGCAGTTGGACTAGCGGGGGCACAGATACGCAGTATTTT. It encodes CASSWTSGGTDTQYF. The chain uses TRBV27 and TRBJ2-3, with 12 bases lining up with TRBD2. Germline V lookup: CDR1 MNHEY, CDR2 SMNVEV (reference sequence). Germline trimming cut 4 bases from V and 1 base from J; bases unmatched to any gene: 0. The CDR3 extends over 15 amino acids.

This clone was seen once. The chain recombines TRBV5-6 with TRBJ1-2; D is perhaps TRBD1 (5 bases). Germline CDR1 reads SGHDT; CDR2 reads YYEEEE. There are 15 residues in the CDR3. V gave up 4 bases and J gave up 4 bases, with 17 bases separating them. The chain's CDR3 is CASSNGGAPSYGYTF. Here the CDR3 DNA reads TGTGCCAGCAGCAATGGCGGGGCGCCGAGCTATGGCTACACCTTC. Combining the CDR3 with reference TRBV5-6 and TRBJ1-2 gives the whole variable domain DAGVTQSPTHLIKTRGQQVTLRCSPKSGHDTVSWYQQALGQGPQFIFQYYEEEERQRGNFPDRFSGHQFPNYSSELNVNALLLGDSALYLCASSNGGAPSYGYTFGSGTRLTVV.

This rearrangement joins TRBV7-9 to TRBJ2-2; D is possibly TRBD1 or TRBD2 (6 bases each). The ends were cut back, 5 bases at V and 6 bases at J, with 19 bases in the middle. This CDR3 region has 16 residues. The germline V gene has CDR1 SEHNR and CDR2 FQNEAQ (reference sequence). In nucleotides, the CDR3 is TGTGCCAGCAGCCGCCCGAGGGGGGATGGGGCCGGGGAGCTGTTTTTT. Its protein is CASSRPRGDGAGELFF.

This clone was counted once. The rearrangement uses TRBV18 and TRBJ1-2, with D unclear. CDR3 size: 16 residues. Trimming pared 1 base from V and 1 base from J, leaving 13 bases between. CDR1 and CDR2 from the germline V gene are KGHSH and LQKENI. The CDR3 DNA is TGTGCCAGCTCACCACTGCACAGTGACCTTAACTATGGCTACACCTTC. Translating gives CASSPLHSDLNYGYTF.

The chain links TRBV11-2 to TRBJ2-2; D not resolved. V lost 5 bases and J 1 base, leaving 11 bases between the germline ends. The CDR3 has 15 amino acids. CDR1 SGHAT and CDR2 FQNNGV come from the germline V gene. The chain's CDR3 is CASSPGGLNTGELFF. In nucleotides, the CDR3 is TGTGCCAGCAGCCCAGGCGGTTTGAACACCGGGGAGCTGTTTTTT.

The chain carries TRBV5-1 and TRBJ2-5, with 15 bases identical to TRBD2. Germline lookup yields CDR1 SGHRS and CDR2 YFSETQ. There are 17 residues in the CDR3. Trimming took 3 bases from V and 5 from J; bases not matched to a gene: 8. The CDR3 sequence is CASSWGLAGGFQETQYF. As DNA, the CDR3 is TGCGCCAGCAGCTGGGGACTAGCGGGGGGTTTTCAGGAGACCCAGTACTTC.

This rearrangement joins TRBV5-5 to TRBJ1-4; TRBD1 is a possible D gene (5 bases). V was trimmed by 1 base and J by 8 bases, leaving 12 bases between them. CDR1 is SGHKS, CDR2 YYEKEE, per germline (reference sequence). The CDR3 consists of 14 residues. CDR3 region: CASSLIREGEKLFF. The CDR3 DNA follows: TGTGCCAGCAGCTTGATCAGGGAAGGGGAAAAACTGTTTTTT.

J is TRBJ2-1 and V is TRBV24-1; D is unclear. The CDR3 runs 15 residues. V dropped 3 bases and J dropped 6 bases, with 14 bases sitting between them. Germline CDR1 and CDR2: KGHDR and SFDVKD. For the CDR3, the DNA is TGTGCCACCAGTGATCCAAGGACCTGGGGCAATGAGCAGTTCTTC. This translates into CATSDPRTWGNEQFF.

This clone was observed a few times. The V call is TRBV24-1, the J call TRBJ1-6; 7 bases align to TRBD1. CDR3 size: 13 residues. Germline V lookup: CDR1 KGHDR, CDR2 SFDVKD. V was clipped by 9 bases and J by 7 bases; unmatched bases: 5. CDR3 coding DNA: TGTGCCACCCAGTCGGGACAGAATTCACCCCTCCACTTT. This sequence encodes CATQSGQNSPLHF.

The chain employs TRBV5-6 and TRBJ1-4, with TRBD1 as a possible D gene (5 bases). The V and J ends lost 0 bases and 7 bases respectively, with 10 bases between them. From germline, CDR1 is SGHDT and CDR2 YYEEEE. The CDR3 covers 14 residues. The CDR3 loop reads CASSLAGGAEKLFF. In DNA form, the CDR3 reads TGTGCCAGCAGCTTGGCCGGCGGGGCTGAAAAACTGTTTTTT.

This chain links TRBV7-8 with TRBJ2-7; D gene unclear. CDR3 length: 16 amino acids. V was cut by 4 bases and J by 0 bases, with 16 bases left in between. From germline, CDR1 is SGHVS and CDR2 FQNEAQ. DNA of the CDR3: TGTGCCAGCAGCTCTAGACCCCCCTGGGGCTCCTACGAGCAGTACTTC. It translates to CASSSRPPWGSYEQYF.

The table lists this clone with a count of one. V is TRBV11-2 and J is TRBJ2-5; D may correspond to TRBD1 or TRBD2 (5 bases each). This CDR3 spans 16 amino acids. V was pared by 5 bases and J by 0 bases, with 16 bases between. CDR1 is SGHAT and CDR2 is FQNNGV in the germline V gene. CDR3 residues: CASSPRPGLNQETQYF. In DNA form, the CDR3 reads TGTGCCAGCAGCCCCCGACCGGGGCTGAACCAAGAGACCCAGTACTTC.